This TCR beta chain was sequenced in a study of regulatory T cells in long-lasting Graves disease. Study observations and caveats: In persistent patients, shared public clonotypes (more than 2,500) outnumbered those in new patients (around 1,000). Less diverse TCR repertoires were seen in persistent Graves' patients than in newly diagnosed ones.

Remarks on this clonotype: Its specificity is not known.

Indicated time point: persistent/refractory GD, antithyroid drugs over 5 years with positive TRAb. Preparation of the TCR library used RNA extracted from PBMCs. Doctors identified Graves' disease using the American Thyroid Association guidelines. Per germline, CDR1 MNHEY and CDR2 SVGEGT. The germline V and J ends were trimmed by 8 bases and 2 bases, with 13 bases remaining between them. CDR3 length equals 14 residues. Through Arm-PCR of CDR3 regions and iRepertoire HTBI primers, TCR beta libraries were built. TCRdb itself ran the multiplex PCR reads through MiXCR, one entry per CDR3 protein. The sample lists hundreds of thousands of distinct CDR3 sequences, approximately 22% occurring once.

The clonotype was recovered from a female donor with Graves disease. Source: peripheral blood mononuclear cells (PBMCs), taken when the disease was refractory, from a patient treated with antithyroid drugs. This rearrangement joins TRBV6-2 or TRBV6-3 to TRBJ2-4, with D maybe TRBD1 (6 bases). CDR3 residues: CASDKGDSKNIQYF. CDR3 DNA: TGTGCCAGCGATAAGGGGGATTCCAAAAACATTCAGTACTTC.